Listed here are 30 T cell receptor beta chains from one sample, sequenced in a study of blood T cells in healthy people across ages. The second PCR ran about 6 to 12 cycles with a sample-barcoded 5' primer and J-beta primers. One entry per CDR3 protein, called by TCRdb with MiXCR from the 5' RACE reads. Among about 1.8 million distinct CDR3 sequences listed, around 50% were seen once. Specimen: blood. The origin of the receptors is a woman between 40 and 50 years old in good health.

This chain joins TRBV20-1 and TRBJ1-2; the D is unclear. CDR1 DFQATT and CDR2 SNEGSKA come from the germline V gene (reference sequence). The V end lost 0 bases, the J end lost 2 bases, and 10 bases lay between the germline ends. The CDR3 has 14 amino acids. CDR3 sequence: CSARDPTENYGYTF. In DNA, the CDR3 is TGCAGTGCTAGAGACCCCACAGAGAACTATGGCTACACCTTC.

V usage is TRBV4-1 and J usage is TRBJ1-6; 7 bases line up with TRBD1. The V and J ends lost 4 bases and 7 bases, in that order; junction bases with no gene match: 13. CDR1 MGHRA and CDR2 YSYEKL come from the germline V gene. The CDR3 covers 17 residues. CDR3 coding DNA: TGCGCCAGCAGCCTTCCGACAGGGTCAGCGGAAAATTCACCCCTCCACTTT. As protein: CASSLPTGSAENSPLHF.

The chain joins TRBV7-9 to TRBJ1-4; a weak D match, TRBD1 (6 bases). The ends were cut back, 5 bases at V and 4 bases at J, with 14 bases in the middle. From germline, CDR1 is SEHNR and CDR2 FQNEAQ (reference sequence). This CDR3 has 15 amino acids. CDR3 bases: TGTGCCAGCAGCCGGGGGCAGGGTGATAATGAAAAACTGTTTTTT. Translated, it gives CASSRGQGDNEKLFF. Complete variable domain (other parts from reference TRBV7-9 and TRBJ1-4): DTGVSQNPRHKITKRGQNVTFRCDPISEHNRLYWYRQTLGQGPEFLTYFQNEAQLEKSRLLSDRFSAERPKGSFSTLEIQRTEQGDSAMYLCASSRGQGDNEKLFFGSGTQLSVL.

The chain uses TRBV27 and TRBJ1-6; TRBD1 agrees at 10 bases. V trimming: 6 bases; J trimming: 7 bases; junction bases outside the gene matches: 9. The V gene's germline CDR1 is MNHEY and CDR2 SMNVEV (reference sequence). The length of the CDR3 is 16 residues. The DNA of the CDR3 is TGTGCCAGCAGCCCTTATCCGGGACAGGGGAATTCACCCCTCCACTTT. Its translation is CASSPYPGQGNSPLHF.

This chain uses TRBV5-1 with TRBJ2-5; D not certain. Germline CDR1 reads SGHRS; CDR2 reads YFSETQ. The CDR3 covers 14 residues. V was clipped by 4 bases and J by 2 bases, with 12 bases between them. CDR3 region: CASSRVSQQETQYF. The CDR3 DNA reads TGCGCCAGCAGCCGGGTGAGCCAGCAAGAGACCCAGTACTTC.

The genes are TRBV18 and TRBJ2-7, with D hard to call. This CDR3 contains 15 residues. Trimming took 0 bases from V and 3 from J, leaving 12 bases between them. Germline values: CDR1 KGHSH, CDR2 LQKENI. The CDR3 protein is CASSPPGRGNYEQYF. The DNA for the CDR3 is TGTGCCAGCTCACCACCAGGGCGAGGTAACTACGAGCAGTACTTC.

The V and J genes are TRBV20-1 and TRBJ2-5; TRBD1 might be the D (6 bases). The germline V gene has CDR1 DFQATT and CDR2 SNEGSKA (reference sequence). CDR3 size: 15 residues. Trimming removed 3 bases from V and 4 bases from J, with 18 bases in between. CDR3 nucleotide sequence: TGCAGTGCTAGGGGGGCCAACCTCCGGGGAGAGACCCAGTACTTC. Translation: CSARGANLRGETQYF.

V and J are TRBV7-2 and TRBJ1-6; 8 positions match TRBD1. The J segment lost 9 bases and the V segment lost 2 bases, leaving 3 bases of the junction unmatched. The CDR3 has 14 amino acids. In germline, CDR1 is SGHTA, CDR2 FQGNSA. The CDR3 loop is CASSLPQGGSPLHF. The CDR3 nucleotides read TGTGCCAGCAGCTTACCACAGGGGGGTTCACCCCTCCACTTT.

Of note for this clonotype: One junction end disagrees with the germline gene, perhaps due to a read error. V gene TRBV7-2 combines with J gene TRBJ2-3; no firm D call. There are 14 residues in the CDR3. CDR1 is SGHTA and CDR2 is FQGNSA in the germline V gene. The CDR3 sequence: CASSPSQSTDTQYF. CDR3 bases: TGCGCCAGCAGCCCGTCGCAGAGCACAGATACGCAGTATTTT. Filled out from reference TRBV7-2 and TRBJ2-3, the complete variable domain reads GAGVSQSPSNKVTEKGKDVELRCDPISGHTALYWYRQSLGQGLEFLIYFQGNSAPDKSGLPSDRFSAERTGGSVSTLTIQRTQQEDSAVYLCASSPSQSTDTQYFGPGTRLTVL.

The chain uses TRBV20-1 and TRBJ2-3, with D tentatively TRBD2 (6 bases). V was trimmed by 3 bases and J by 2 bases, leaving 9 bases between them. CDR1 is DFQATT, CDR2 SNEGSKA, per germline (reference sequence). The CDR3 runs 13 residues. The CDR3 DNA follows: TGCAGTGCTAGGGCGGGGCACACAGATACGCAGTATTTT. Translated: CSARAGHTDTQYF.

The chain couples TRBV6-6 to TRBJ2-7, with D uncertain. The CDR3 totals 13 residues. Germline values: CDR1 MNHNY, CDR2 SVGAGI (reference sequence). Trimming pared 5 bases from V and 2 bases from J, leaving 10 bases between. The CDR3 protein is CASSTDDAYEQYF. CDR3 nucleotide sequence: TGTGCCAGCAGTACGGACGATGCCTACGAGCAGTACTTC.

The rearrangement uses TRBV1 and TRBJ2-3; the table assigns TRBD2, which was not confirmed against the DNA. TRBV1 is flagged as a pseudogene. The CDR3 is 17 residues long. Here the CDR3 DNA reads TGCACCAGCAGCCAAGGATTGCAGCGGGGGAGCACAGATACGCAGTATTTT. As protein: CTSSQGLQRGSTDTQYF.

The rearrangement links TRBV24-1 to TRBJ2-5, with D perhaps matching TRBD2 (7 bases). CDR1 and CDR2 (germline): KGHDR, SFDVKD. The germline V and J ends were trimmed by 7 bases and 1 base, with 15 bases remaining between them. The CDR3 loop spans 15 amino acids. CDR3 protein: CATSDTRGPQETQYF. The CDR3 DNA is TGTGCCACCAGCGATACGCGGGGGCCCCAAGAGACCCAGTACTTC.

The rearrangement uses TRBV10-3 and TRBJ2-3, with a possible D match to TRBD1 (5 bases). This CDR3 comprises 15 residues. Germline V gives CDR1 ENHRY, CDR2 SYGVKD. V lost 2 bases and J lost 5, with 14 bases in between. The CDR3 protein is CAISEGAGAGDTQYF. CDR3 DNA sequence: TGTGCCATCAGTGAGGGGGCCGGAGCAGGAGATACGCAGTATTTT.

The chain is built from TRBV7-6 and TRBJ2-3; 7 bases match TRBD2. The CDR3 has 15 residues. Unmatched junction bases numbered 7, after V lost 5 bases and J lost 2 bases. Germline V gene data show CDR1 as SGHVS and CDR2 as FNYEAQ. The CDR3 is CASSRGLQTTDTQYF. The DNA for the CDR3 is TGTGCCAGCAGCCGGGGACTACAGACCACAGATACGCAGTATTTT.

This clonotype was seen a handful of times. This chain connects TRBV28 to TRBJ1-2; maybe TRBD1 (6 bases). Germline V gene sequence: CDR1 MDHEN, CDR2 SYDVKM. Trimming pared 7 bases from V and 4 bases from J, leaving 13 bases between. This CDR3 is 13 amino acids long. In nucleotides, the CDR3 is TGTGCCAGCACTTTCAGGGGAAGCTATGGCTACACCTTC. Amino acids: CASTFRGSYGYTF.

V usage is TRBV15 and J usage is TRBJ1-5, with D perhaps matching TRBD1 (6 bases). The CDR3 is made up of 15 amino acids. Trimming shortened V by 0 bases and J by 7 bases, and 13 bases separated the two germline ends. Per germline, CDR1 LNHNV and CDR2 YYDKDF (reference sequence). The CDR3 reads CATSRDNRVRQPQHF. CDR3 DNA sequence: TGTGCCACCAGCAGAGACAACAGGGTTCGGCAGCCCCAGCATTTT.

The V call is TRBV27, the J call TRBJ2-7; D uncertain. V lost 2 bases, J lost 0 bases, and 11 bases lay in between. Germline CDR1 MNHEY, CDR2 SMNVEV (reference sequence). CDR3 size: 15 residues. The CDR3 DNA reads TGTGCCAGCAGTTTACAAGCTGATCTCTCCTACGAGCAGTACTTC. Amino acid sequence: CASSLQADLSYEQYF.

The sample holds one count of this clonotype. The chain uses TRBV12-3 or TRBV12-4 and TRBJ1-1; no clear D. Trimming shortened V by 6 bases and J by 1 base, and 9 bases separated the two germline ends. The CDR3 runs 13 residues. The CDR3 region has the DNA TGTGCCAGCAGGGGCCAGAGGAACACTGAAGCTTTCTTT. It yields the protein CASRGQRNTEAFF.

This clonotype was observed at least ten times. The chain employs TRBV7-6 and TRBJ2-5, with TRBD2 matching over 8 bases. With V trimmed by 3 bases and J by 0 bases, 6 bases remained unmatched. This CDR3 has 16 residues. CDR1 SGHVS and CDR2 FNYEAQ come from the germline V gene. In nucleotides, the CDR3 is TGTGCCAGCAGCTTTACGGGCGGGGGGTACCAAGAGACCCAGTACTTC. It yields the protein CASSFTGGGYQETQYF.

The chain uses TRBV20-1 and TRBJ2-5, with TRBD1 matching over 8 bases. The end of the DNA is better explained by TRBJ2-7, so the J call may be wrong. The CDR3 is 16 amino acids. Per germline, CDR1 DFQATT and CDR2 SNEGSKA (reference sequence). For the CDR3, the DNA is TGCAGTGCCATGGACAGGGCCAGGCTCGGATCGTCCGAGCAGTACTTC. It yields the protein CSAMDRARLGSSEQYF.

The CDR3 sequence: CAISETGARYGYTF. The CDR3 DNA follows: TGTGCCATCAGTGAAACAGGGGCACGCTATGGCTACACCTTC. The chain links TRBV10-3 to TRBJ1-2; TRBD1 matches at 7 bases. After removal of 3 bases from V and 4 bases from J, the junction contained 5 bases not matched to a gene. Germline V lookup: CDR1 ENHRY, CDR2 SYGVKD. The CDR3 spans 14 residues.

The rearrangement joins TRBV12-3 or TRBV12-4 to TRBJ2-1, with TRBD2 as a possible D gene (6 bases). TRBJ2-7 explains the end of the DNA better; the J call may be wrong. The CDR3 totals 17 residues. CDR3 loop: CASRPGRRGGSYNEQYF. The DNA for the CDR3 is TGTGCCAGCAGGCCGGGCCGCCGGGGAGGCTCCTACAATGAGCAGTACTTC.

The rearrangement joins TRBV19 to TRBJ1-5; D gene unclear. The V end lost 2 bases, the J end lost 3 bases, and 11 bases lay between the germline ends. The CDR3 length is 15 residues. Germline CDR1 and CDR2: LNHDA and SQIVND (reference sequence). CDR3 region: CASSIWAQTNQPQHF. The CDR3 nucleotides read TGTGCCAGTAGTATATGGGCACAGACCAATCAGCCCCAGCATTTT.

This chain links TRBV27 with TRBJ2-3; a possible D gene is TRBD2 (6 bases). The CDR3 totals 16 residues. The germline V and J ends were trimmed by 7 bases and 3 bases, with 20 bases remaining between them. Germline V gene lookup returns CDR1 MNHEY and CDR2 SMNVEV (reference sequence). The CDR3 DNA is TGTGCCAGCACGGGAGCTAGATTTGGTGGTACAGATACGCAGTATTTT. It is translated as CASTGARFGGTDTQYF.

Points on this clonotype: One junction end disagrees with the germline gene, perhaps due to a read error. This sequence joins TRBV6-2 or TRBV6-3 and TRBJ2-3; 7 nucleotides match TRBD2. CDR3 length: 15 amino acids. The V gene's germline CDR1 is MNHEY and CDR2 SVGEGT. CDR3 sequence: CASTYGGTYTDTQYF. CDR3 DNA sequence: TGTGCCAGCACTTACGGGGGGACCTACACAGATACGCAGTATTTT.

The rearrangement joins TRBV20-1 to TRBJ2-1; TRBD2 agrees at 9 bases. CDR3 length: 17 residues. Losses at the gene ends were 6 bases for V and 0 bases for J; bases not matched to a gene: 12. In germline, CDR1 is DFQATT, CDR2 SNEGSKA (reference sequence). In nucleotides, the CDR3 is TGCAGTGCGCCCGGGACTAGCACCTTCGCCTCCTACAATGAGCAGTTCTTC. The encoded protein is CSAPGTSTFASYNEQFF.

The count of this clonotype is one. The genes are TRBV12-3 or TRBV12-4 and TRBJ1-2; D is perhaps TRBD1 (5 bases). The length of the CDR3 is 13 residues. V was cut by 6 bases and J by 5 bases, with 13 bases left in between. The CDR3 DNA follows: TGTGCCAGCAGGATGGGGGAAGCTTATGGCTACACCTTC. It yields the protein CASRMGEAYGYTF.

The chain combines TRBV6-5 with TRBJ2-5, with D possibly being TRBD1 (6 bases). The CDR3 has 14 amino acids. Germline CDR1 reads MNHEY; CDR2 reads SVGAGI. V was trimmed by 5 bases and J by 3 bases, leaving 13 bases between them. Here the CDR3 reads CASSRKQGKETQYF. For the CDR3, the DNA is TGTGCCAGCAGTCGAAAGCAGGGGAAAGAGACCCAGTACTTC.

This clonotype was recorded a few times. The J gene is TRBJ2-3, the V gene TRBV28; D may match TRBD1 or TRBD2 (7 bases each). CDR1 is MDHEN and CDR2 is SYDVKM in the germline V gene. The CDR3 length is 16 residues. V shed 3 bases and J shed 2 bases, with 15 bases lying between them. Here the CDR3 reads CASSFGGDRITDTQYF. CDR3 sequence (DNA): TGTGCCAGCAGTTTTGGGGGGGACAGAATCACAGATACGCAGTATTTT.